Listed below are T cell receptor beta chains from one sample, sequenced in a study of technical replicates of blood from several donors. This table comes from immunoSEQ multiplex PCR, and its TCRdb copy is limited to in-frame clones, with some not included. Of roughly 79,000 clones listed, about 92% are singletons. Material for sequencing was T cells isolated from PBMCs. The receptors were gathered from a human donor in good health. The CDR3 runs from the conserved cysteine through the conserved F or W. A D gene is named only where the DNA matches it firmly. Size is stated for part of the rows, as once, few or many counts, or as a class when the clone is expanded.

>.|TRBV2|14|.|TRBJ2-4
CATKGTLSGDIQYF
TGTGCCACCAAGGGGACTCTGTCCGGGGACATTCAGTACTTC
>.|TRBV19|16|.|TRBJ1-2
CASSIGPRGANYGYTF
TGTGCCAGTAGTATAGGCCCCAGGGGTGCTAACTATGGCTACACCTTC
>.|TRBV7-8|16|once|TRBJ2-2
CASSLGFVADTGELFF
TGTGCCAGCAGCTTAGGTTTCGTAGCGGACACCGGGGAGCTGTTTTTT
>.|TRBV20-1|11|once|TRBJ2-2
CSAPQGGELFF
TGCAGTGCTCCTCAGGGCGGGGAGCTGTTTTTT
>.|TRBV6-6|14|.|TRBJ1-5
CASSADFPNQPQHF
TGTGCCAGCAGTGCGGACTTCCCCAATCAGCCCCAGCATTTT
>.|TRBV4-2|17|.|TRBJ1-2
CASSQDGTSPGNYGYTF
TGTGCCAGCAGCCAAGATGGAACTTCTCCGGGGAACTATGGCTACACCTTC
>TRBD2|TRBV10-1|15|.|TRBJ2-3
CASSESGTSMNTQYF
TGCGCCAGCAGTGAGTCTGGGACTAGCATGAATACGCAGTATTTT
>TRBD1|TRBV5-1|15|.|TRBJ2-3
CASSLVTGGEGTQYF
TGCGCCAGCAGCTTGGTAACAGGGGGCGAGGGTACGCAGTATTTT
>TRBD1|TRBV2|14|.|TRBJ1-5
CASSSRGLYQPQHF
TGTGCCAGCTCCAGCAGGGGGCTCTATCAGCCCCAGCATTTT
>TRBD2|TRBV6-5|15|once|TRBJ2-1
CASKRGGLAGHEQFF
TGTGCCAGCAAGAGGGGAGGACTAGCTGGCCATGAGCAGTTCTTC
>TRBD1|TRBV30|14|.|TRBJ1-5
CAWTKGQGRQPQHF
TGTGCCTGGACGAAAGGACAGGGAAGACAGCCCCAGCATTTT
>TRBD2|TRBV2|14|.|TRBJ2-7
CASNGLAGVNEQYF
TGTGCCAGCAATGGACTAGCGGGAGTCAACGAGCAGTACTTC
>TRBD2|TRBV28|12|.|TRBJ2-5
CASSQGLGAQYF
TGTGCCAGCAGTCAGGGACTAGGGGCCCAGTACTTC
>.|TRBV13|12|.|TRBJ1-1
CASSLQSPEAFF
TGTGCCAGCAGCCTACAGAGCCCTGAAGCTTTCTTT
>TRBD2|TRBV11-2|16|.|TRBJ2-1
CASSVLAGGPTHEQFF
TGTGCCAGCAGCGTACTAGCGGGAGGGCCGACGCATGAGCAGTTCTTC
>TRBD2|TRBV5-1|16|.|TRBJ2-3
CASSLRLAELTDTQYF
TGCGCCAGCAGCTTGAGACTAGCGGAACTCACAGATACGCAGTATTTT
>TRBD1|TRBV6-1|14|.|TRBJ2-2
CASNPTGGHGELFF
TGTGCCAGCAACCCGACAGGGGGCCACGGGGAGCTGTTTTTT
>TRBD1|TRBV14|14|.|TRBJ1-4
CASSQGQGHEKLFF
TGTGCCAGCAGCCAAGGACAGGGGCATGAAAAACTGTTTTTT
>TRBD2|TRBV6-1|16|.|TRBJ2-7
CASSVRLAGGSYEQYF
TGTGCCAGCAGTGTGAGACTAGCGGGAGGGTCCTACGAGCAGTACTTC
>TRBD1|TRBV27|15|.|TRBJ1-1
CASSFGTGKGTEAFF
TGTGCCAGCAGTTTCGGGACAGGGAAAGGCACTGAAGCTTTCTTT
>.|TRBV30|11|.|TRBJ1-2
CARGRIYGYTF
TGTGCGAGAGGGCGGATTTATGGCTACACCTTC
>TRBD1|TRBV30|11|few|TRBJ1-1
CARDRGAEAFF
TGTGCCCGAGACAGGGGCGCTGAAGCTTTCTTT
>TRBD1|TRBV7-6|15|.|TRBJ2-7
CASSLRDRFFYEQYF
TGTGCCAGCAGCCTCCGGGACAGATTCTTTTACGAGCAGTACTTC
>.|TRBV6-1|14|.|TRBJ1-2
CASSEEWRGRGYTF
TGTGCCAGCAGTGAAGAATGGAGGGGACGTGGCTACACCTTC
>.|TRBV9|13|.|TRBJ2-7
CASSPQGYEEQYF
TGTGCCAGCAGCCCCCAGGGTTATGAGGAGCAGTACTTC
>.|TRBV29-1|13|.|TRBJ1-1
CSVERSMNTEAFF
TGCAGCGTTGAGCGGAGTATGAACACTGAAGCTTTCTTT
>.|TRBV6-5|15|.|TRBJ1-2
CASSYSEFAGAGYTF
TGTGCCAGCAGTTACTCCGAATTCGCGGGAGCGGGCTACACCTTC
>.|TRBV28|15|.|TRBJ2-3
CASSFRGISTDTQYF
TGTGCCAGCAGTTTTAGGGGGATTAGCACAGATACGCAGTATTTT
>TRBD1|TRBV10-3|18|.|TRBJ1-3
CAISEGPGGRFSGNTIYF
TGTGCCATCAGTGAGGGACCAGGGGGCCGATTCTCTGGAAACACCATATATTTT
>.|TRBV6-5|15|.|TRBJ1-3
CASSPNLNSGNTIYF
TGTGCCAGCAGTCCCAACCTAAACTCTGGAAACACCATATATTTT
>.|TRBV6-4|14|.|TRBJ2-3
CASSPGETADTQYF
TGTGCCAGCAGCCCCGGGGAGACCGCAGATACGCAGTATTTT
>.|TRBV28|17|.|TRBJ2-1
CASSLAFTSRLPGEQFF
TGTGCCAGCAGTTTAGCCTTCACTAGCCGACTACCCGGTGAGCAGTTCTTC
>.|TRBV5-4|14|.|TRBJ2-7
CASSLATGIYEQYF
TGTGCCAGCAGCTTGGCCACAGGGATCTACGAGCAGTACTTC
>TRBD2|TRBV6-5|15|.|TRBJ2-7
CASSYSGLASYEQYF
TGTGCCAGCAGTTACTCGGGACTAGCCTCCTACGAGCAGTACTTC
>TRBD2|TRBV5-1|16|.|TRBJ2-7
CASSLGIAGVSYEQYF
TGCGCCAGCAGCTTGGGTATAGCGGGAGTATCCTACGAGCAGTACTTC
>TRBD2|TRBV27|13|.|TRBJ2-4
CASSGTSRNIQYF
TGTGCCAGCAGTGGGACTAGCAGAAACATTCAGTACTTC
>.|TRBV9|13|.|TRBJ1-1
CASSVGGDTEAFF
TGTGCCAGCAGCGTAGGGGGAGACACTGAAGCTTTCTTT
>TRBD1|TRBV4-1|16|.|TRBJ2-2
CASSVQTGWNTGELFF
TGCGCCAGCAGCGTACAGACAGGGTGGAACACCGGGGAGCTGTTTTTT
>TRBD1|TRBV7-2|14|.|TRBJ1-2
CASSPGGFRYGYTF
TGTGCCAGCAGCCCAGGGGGGTTTAGGTATGGCTACACCTTC
>TRBD1|TRBV4-3|16|.|TRBJ2-1
CASSQGRTGVYNEQFF
TGCGCCAGCAGCCAAGGGAGAACAGGGGTCTACAATGAGCAGTTCTTC
>.|TRBV14|15|.|TRBJ2-3
CASSPTAGISDTQYF
TGTGCCAGCAGCCCCACAGCGGGTATCTCAGATACGCAGTATTTT
>.|TRBV30|13|.|TRBJ1-6
CAWSGGFASPLHF
TGTGCCTGGAGTGGAGGGTTTGCCTCACCCCTCCACTTT
>.|TRBV6-1|12|.|TRBJ2-2
CASRLYTGELFF
TGTGCCAGCAGACTATACACCGGGGAGCTGTTTTTT
>.|TRBV6-1|12|.|TRBJ1-2
CASRAANYGYTF
TGTGCCAGCAGGGCTGCAAACTATGGCTACACCTTC
>.|TRBV5-1|15|.|TRBJ2-3
CASSFAVEDTDTQYF
TGCGCCAGCAGCTTTGCAGTGGAGGACACAGATACGCAGTATTTT
>.|TRBV11-2|13|.|TRBJ2-7
CASSLGLNYEQYF
TGTGCCAGCAGCTTAGGACTAAACTACGAGCAGTACTTC
>.|TRBV27|13|.|TRBJ2-7
CASSSLTGHEQYF
TGTGCCAGCAGTTCACTAACAGGTCACGAGCAGTACTTC
>.|TRBV7-3|15|.|TRBJ2-1
CASSFNPGTYNEQFF
TGTGCCAGCAGCTTTAATCCGGGGACCTACAATGAGCAGTTCTTC
>.|TRBV11-1|13|.|TRBJ2-7
CASSYTATYEQYF
TGTGCCAGCAGCTACACAGCAACCTACGAGCAGTACTTC
>TRBD1|TRBV11-2|13|.|TRBJ1-1
CASSLVTGGEAFF
TGTGCCAGCAGCTTAGTAACAGGGGGTGAAGCTTTCTTT
>.|TRBV5-1|11|.|TRBJ2-7
CASSTAYEQYF
TGCGCCAGCAGCACTGCCTACGAGCAGTACTTC
>TRBD1|TRBV19|17|.|TRBJ1-4
CASSTGQGELTNEKLFF
TGTGCCAGTAGTACGGGTCAGGGGGAGCTGACTAATGAAAAACTGTTTTTT
>.|TRBV5-8|14|.|TRBJ1-1
CASSLSLRFGEAFF
.
>TRBD1|TRBV5-1|15|.|TRBJ1-1
CASSLVGTGNTEAFF
TGCGCCAGCAGCTTGGTCGGGACAGGGAACACTGAAGCTTTCTTT
>.|TRBV9|16|.|TRBJ2-3
CASSVRSQQSTDTQYF
TGTGCCAGCAGCGTAAGGAGTCAGCAAAGCACAGATACGCAGTATTTT
>.|TRBV5-6|12|once|TRBJ1-1
CASSRGSLEAFF
TGTGCCAGCAGCAGGGGCAGCCTTGAAGCTTTCTTT
>TRBD1|TRBV2|14|.|TRBJ1-4
CASNGQGAFEKLFF
TGTGCCAGCAACGGACAGGGGGCCTTTGAAAAACTGTTTTTT